What follows are 3 T cell receptor beta chains derived from one specimen sequenced in a study of T cells in Graves' hyperthyroidism and ophthalmopathy. It was RNA transcripts that yielded the amplified TCR beta CDR3 regions. HTBI primers were employed in a first-round RT-PCR of the TCR CDR3. TCRdb re-called the multiplex PCR reads with MiXCR, one entry per CDR3 protein. The sample includes some 500,000 distinct CDR3 sequences, 14% of them seen just once. Sequenced: blood. These receptors came from a woman younger than 30 with Graves' hyperthyroidism.

This chain's CDR3 is CASTKTGTGHNSPLHF. CDR3 nucleotide sequence: TGCGCCAGCACAAAAACCGGGACAGGGCATAATTCACCCCTCCACTTT. The gene calls are TRBV5-1 and TRBJ1-6; 9 bases match TRBD1. After removal of 6 bases from V and 5 bases from J, the junction contained 9 bases not matched to a gene. Germline V gene lookup returns CDR1 SGHRS and CDR2 YFSETQ. CDR3 length: 16 residues. Full variable domain (rest looked up from reference TRBV5-1 and TRBJ1-6): KAGVTQTPRYLIKTRGQQVTLSCSPISGHRSVSWYQQTPGQGLQFLFEYFSETQRNKGNFPGRFSGRQFSNSRSEMNVSTLELGDSALYLCASTKTGTGHNSPLHFGNGTRLTVT.

This clonotype occurred a few times. The chain recombines TRBV11-2 with TRBJ1-4; D may be TRBD1 (6 bases). CDR1 and CDR2 from the germline V gene are SGHAT and FQNNGV. CDR3 length: 15 residues. The V end lost 1 base, the J end lost 2 bases, and 8 bases lay between the germline ends. The DNA of the CDR3 is TGTGCCAGCAGCTTAGCGGGGGCGACTAATGAAAAACTGTTTTTT. Its translation: CASSLAGATNEKLFF.

This clonotype was observed many times. The rearrangement uses TRBV3-1 and TRBJ1-3; D remains unclear. Between the trimmed V and J ends, which lost 0 bases and 4 bases, there was a span of 10 bases. Germline V gene lookup returns CDR1 LGHDT and CDR2 YNNKEL (reference sequence). The CDR3 loop spans 15 amino acids. The CDR3 DNA is TGTGCCAGCAGCCAAGATTTGAGGAAGGGAAACACCATATATTTT. It specifies CASSQDLRKGNTIYF.